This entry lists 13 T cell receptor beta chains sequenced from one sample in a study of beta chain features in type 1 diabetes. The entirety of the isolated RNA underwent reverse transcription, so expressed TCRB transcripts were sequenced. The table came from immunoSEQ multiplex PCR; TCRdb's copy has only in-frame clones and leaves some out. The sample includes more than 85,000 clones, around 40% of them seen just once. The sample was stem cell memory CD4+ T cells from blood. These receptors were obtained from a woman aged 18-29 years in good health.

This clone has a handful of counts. The CDR3 is CASSPPDRTARAEAFF. The CDR3 DNA sequence: TGTGCCAGCAGTCCTCCAGACAGGACCGCCCGGGCTGAAGCTTTCTTT. V and J are TRBV27 and TRBJ1-1, with D possibly being TRBD1 (6 bases). V was shortened by 5 bases and J by 6 bases, with 22 bases between the two germline ends. Germline V CDR1 and CDR2: MNHEY, SMNVEV (reference sequence). This CDR3 contains 16 residues.

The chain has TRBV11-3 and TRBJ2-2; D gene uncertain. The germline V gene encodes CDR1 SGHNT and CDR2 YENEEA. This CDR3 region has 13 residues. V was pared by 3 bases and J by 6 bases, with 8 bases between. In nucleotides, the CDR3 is TGTGCCAGCAGCTTGGGCCCCTCCGGGGAGCTGTTTTTT. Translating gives CASSLGPSGELFF.

The CDR3 protein is CASSFSSNQPQHF. The CDR3 DNA reads as TGTGCCAGCAGCTTTAGTAGCAATCAGCCCCAGCATTTT. The V call is TRBV7-2, the J call TRBJ1-5; D remains unclear. The germline gives CDR1 SGHTA, CDR2 FQGNSA. V lost 3 bases and J lost 0, with 3 bases in between. There are 13 residues in the CDR3.

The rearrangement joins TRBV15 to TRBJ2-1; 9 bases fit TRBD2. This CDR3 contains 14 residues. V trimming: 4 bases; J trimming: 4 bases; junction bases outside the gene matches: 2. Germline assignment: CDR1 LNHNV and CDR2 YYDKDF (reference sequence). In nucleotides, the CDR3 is TGTGCCACCAGCATTAGCGGGGGATACAATGAGCAGTTCTTC. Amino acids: CATSISGGYNEQFF.

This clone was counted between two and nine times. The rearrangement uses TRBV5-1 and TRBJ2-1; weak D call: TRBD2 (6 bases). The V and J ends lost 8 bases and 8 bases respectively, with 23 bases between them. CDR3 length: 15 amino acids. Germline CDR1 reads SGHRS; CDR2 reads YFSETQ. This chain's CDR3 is CASRLISGVRDEQFF. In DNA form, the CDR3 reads TGCGCCAGTAGACTCATTTCGGGAGTTAGGGATGAGCAGTTCTTC.

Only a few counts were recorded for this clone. CDR3 bases: TGTGCCAGCAGCTTTGCTACGGGGGGCACTGAAGCTTTCTTT. As protein: CASSFATGGTEAFF. The genes are TRBV11-2 and TRBJ1-1, with a possible D match to TRBD1 (5 bases). Germline assignment: CDR1 SGHAT and CDR2 FQNNGV. This CDR3 spans 14 amino acids. V was shortened by 3 bases and J by 4 bases, with 12 bases between the two germline ends.

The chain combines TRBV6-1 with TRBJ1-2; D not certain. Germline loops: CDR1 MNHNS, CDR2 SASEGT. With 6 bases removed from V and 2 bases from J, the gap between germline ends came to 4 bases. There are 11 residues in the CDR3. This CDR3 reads CASRTNYGYTF. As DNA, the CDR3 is TGTGCCAGCAGGACAAACTATGGCTACACCTTC.

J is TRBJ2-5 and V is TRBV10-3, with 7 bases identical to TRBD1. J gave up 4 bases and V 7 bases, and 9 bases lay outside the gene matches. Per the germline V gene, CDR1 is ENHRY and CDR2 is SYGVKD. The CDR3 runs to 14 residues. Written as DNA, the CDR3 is TGTGCCATCAACCCGACAGGGTCAGGAGAGACCCAGTACTTC. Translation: CAINPTGSGETQYF.

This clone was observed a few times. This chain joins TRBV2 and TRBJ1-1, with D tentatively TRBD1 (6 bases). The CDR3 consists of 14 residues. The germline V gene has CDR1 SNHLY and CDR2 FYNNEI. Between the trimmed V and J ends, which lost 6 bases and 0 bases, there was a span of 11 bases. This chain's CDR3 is CASRVRGLNTEAFF. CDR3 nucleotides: TGTGCCAGCAGAGTCAGGGGTCTGAACACTGAAGCTTTCTTT. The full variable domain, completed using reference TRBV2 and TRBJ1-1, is EPEVTQTPSHQVTQMGQEVILRCVPISNHLYFYWYRQILGQKVEFLVSFYNNEISEKSEIFDDQFSVERPDGSNFTLKIRSTKLEDSAMYFCASRVRGLNTEAFFGQGTRLTVV.

The CDR3, as DNA: TGTGCCAGCAGCCTACAGGGGATTTGGACTGAAGCTTTCTTT. Protein: CASSLQGIWTEAFF. The chain links TRBV13 to TRBJ1-1; 7 bases agree with TRBD1. Germline-derived CDR1 and CDR2 are PRHDT and FYEKMQ (reference sequence). The CDR3 extends over 14 amino acids. V lost 5 bases and J lost 5; bases outside the gene matches: 8.

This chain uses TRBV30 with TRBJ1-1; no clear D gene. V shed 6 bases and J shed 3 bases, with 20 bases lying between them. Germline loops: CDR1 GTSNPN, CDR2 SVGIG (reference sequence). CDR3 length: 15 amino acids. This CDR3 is CACQPGVKRDTEAFF. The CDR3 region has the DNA TGTGCCTGTCAACCGGGCGTTAAGAGGGACACTGAAGCTTTCTTT.

In DNA form, the CDR3 reads TGCGCCAGCAGCTTGGGAGGCCAGGGTGCTTTTGGCTACACCTTC. It yields the protein CASSLGGQGAFGYTF. The gene calls are TRBV5-1 and TRBJ1-2; D is possibly TRBD1 (5 bases). V lost 0 bases, J lost 7 bases, and 16 bases lay in between. Germline CDR1 reads SGHRS; CDR2 reads YFSETQ. The CDR3 has 15 amino acids. The complete variable domain, with remaining parts taken from reference TRBV5-1 and TRBJ1-2, reads KAGVTQTPRYLIKTRGQQVTLSCSPISGHRSVSWYQQTPGQGLQFLFEYFSETQRNKGNFPGRFSGRQFSNSRSEMNVSTLELGDSALYLCASSLGGQGAFGYTFGSGTRLTVV.

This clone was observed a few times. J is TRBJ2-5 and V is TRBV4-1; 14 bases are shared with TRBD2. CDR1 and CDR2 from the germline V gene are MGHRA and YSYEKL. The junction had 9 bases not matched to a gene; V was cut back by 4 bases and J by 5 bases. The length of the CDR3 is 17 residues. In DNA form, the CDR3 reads TGCGCCAGCAGCCCGTTACGGACTAGCGGGAGGAGGGAGACCCAGTACTTC. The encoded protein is CASSPLRTSGRRETQYF.